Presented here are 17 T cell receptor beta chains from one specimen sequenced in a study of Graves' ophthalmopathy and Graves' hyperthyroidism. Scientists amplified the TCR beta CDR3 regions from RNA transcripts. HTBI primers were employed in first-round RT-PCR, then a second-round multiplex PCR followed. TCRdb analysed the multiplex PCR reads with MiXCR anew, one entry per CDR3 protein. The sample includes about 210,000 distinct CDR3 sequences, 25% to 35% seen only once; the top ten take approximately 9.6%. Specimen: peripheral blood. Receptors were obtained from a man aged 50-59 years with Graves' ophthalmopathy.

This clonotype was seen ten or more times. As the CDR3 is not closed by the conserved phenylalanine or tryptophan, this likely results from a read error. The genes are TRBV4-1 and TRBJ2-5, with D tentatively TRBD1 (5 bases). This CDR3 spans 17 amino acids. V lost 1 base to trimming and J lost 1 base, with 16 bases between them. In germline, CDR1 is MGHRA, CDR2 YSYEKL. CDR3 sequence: CASSQVFRRATQETQYS. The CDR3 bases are TGCGCCAGCAGCCAAGTATTTCGCAGGGCCACCCAAGAGACCCAGTACTCC.

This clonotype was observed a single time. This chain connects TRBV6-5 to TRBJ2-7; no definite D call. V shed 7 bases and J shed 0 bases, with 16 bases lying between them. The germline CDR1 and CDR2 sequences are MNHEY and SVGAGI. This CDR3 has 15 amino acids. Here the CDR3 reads CASIKLGPNSYEQYF. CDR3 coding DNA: TGTGCCAGCATTAAGTTAGGGCCGAACTCCTACGAGCAGTACTTC.

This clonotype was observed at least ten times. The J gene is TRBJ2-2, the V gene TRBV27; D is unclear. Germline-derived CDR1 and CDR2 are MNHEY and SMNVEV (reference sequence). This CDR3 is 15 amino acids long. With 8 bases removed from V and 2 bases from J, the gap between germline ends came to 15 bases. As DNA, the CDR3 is TGTGCCAGCGGCCTAGTTTATGCCAACACCGGGGAGCTGTTTTTT. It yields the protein CASGLVYANTGELFF.

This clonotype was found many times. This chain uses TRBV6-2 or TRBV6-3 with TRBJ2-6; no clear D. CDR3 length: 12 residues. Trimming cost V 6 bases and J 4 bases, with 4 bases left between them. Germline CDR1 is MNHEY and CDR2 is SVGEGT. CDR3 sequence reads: CASRTGANVLTF. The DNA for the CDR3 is TGTGCCAGCAGAACCGGGGCCAACGTCCTGACTTTC.

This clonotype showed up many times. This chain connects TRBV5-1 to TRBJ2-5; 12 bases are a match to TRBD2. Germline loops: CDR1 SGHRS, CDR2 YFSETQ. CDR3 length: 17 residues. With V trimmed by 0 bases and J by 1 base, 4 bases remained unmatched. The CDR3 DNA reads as TGCGCCAGCAGCTTGGGACTAGCGGGAGTGAGCCAAGAGACCCAGTACTTC. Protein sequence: CASSLGLAGVSQETQYF.

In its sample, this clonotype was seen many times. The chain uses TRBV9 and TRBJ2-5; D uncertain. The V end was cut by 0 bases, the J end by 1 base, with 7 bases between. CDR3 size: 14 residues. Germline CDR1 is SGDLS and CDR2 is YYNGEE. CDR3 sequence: CASSVVAGQETQYF. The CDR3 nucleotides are TGTGCCAGCAGCGTAGTAGCAGGCCAAGAGACCCAGTACTTC. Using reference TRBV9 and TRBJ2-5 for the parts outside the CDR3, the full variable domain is DSGVTQTPKHLITATGQRVTLRCSPRSGDLSVYWYQQSLDQGLQFLIQYYNGEERAKGNILERFSAQQFPDLHSELNLSSLELGDSALYFCASSVVAGQETQYFGPGTRLLVL.

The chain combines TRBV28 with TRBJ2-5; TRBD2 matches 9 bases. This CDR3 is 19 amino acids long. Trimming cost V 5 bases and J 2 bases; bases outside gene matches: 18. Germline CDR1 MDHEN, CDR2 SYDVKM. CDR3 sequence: CASSGRGTRLAASQETQYF. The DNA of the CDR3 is TGTGCCAGCAGTGGGAGGGGGACGAGACTAGCGGCTTCACAAGAGACCCAGTACTTC. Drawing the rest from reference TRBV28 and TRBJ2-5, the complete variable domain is DVKVTQSSRYLVKRTGEKVFLECVQDMDHENMFWYRQDPGLGLRLIYFSYDVKMKEKGDIPEGYSVSREKKERFSLILESASTNQTSMYLCASSGRGTRLAASQETQYFGPGTRLLVL.

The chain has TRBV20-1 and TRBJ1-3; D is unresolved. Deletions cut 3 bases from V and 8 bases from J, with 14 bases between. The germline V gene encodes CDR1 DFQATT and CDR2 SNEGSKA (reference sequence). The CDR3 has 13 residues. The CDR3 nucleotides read TGCAGTGCTAGGTGGCGGGGTCGGGACACCATATATTTT. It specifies CSARWRGRDTIYF.

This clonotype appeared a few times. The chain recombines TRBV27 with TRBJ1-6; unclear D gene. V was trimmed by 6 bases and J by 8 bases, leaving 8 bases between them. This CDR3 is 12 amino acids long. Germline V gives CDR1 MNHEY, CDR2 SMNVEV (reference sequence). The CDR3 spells CASSDGDSPLHF. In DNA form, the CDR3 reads TGTGCCAGCAGCGACGGGGATTCACCCCTCCACTTT.

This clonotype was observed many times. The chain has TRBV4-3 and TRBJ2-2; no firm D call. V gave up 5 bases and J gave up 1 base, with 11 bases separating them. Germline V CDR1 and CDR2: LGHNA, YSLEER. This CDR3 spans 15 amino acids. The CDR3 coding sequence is TGCGCCAGCAGCTCACCCCGACAGAACACCGGGGAGCTGTTTTTT. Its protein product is CASSSPRQNTGELFF.

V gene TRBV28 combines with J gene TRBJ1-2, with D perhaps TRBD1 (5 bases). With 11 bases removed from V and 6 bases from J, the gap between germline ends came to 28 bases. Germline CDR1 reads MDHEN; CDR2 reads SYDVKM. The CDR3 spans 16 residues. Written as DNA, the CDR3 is TGTGCCGCAGCCGAGGGGACCTTACGGGGCCGAGATGGCTACACCTTC. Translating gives CAAAEGTLRGRDGYTF.

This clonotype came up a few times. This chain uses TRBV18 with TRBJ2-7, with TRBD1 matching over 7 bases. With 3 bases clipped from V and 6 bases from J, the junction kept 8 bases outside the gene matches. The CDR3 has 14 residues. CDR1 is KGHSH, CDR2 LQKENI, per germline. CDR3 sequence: CASSPGTVPFEQYF. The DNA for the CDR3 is TGTGCCAGCTCACCCGGGACAGTTCCGTTCGAGCAGTACTTC. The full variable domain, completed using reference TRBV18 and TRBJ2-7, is NAGVMQNPRHLVRRRGQEARLRCSPMKGHSHVYWYRQLPEEGLKFMVYLQKENIIDESGMPKERFSAEFPKEGPSILRIQQVVRGDSAAYFCASSPGTVPFEQYFGPGTRLTVT.

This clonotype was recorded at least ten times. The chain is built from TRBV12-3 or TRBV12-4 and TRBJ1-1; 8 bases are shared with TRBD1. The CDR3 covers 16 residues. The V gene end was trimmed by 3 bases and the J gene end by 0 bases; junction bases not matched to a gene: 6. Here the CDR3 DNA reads TGTGCCAGCAGTTTGGGCGGGACAGGCGTGAACACTGAAGCTTTCTTT. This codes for CASSLGGTGVNTEAFF.

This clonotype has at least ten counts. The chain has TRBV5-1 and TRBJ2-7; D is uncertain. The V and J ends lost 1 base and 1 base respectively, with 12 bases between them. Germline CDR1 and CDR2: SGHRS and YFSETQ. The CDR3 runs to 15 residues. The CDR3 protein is CASSLIQYPSYEQYF. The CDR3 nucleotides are TGCGCCAGCAGCTTGATCCAGTACCCTTCCTACGAGCAGTACTTC.

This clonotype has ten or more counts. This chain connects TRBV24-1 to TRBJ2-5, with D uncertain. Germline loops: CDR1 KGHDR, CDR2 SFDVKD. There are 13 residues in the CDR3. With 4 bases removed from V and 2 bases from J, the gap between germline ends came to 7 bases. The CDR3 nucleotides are TGTGCCACCAGTGACGGGTATCAAGAGACCCAGTACTTC. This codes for CATSDGYQETQYF.

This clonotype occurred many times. The DNA for the CDR3 is TGTGCCAGCAGCTTAGACGGGCTAGTCACCGGGGAGCTGTTTTTT. This encodes CASSLDGLVTGELFF. The chain joins TRBV11-1 to TRBJ2-2; no reliable D call. The germline V and J ends were trimmed by 1 base and 4 bases, with 10 bases remaining between them. The CDR3 runs to 15 residues. Germline V gene lookup returns CDR1 SGHAT and CDR2 FQDESV (reference sequence).

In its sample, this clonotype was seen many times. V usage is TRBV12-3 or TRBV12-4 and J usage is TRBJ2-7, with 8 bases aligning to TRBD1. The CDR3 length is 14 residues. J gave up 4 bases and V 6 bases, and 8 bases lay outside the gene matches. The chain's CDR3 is CASRLGTGQYEQYF. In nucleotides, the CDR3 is TGTGCCAGCAGACTTGGGACAGGTCAATACGAGCAGTACTTC.